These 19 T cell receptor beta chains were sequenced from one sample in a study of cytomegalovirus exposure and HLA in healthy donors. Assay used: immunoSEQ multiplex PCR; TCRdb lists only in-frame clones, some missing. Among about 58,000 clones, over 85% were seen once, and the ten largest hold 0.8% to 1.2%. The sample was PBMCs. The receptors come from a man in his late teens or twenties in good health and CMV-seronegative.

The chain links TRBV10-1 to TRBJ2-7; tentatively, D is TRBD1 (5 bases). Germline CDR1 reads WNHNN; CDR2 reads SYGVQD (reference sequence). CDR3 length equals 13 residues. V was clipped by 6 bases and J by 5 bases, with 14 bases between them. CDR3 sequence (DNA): TGCGCCAGCAGCGGACACACGGTCCACGAGCAGTACTTC. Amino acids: CASSGHTVHEQYF.

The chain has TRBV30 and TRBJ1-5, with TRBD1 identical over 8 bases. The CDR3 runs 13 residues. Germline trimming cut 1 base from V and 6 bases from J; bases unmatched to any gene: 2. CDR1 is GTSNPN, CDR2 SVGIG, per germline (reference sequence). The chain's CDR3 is CAWSDRGIQPQHF. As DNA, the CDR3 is TGTGCCTGGAGTGACAGGGGGATTCAGCCCCAGCATTTT.

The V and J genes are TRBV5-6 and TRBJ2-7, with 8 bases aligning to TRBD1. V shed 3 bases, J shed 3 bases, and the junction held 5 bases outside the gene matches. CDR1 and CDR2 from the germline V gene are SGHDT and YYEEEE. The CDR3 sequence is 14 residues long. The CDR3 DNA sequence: TGTGCCAGCAGCTCTTGGACAGGGAACTACGAGCAGTACTTC. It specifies CASSSWTGNYEQYF.

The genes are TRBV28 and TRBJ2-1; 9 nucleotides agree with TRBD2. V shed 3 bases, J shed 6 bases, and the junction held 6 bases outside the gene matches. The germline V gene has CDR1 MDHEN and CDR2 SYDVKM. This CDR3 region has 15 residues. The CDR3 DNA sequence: TGTGCCAGCAGTTTCGCGCTAGCGGGAACCAATGAGCAGTTCTTC. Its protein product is CASSFALAGTNEQFF.

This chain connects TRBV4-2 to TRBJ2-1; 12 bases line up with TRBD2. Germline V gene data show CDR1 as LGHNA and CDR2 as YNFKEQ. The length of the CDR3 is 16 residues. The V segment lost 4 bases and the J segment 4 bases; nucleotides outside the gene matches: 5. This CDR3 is CASSRTLAGGYNEQFF. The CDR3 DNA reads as TGTGCCAGCAGCCGAACCCTAGCGGGAGGGTACAATGAGCAGTTCTTC.

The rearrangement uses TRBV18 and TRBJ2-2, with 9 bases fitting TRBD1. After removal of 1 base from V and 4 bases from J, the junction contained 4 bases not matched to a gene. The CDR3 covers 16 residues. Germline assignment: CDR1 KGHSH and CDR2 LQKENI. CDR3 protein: CASSPRETGGTGELFF. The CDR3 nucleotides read TGTGCCAGCTCACCACGGGAGACAGGGGGCACCGGGGAGCTGTTTTTT.

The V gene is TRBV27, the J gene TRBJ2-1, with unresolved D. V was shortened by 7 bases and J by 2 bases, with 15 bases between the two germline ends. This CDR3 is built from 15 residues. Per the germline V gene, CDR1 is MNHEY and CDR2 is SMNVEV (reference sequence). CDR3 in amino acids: CASKFVTTPYNEQFF. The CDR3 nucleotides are TGTGCCAGCAAATTTGTTACAACCCCCTACAATGAGCAGTTCTTC.

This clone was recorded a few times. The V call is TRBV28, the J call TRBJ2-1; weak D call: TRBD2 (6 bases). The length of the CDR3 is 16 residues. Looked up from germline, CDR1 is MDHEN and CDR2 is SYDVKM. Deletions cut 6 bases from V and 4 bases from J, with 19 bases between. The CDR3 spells CASSFSGSSGYNEQFF. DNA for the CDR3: TGTGCCAGCAGCTTCTCCGGGAGTTCCGGATACAATGAGCAGTTCTTC.

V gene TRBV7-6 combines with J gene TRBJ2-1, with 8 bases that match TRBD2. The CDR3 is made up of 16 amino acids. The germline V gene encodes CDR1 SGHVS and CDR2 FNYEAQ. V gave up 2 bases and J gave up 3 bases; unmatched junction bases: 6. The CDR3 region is CASSLITSGFYNEQFF. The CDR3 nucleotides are TGTGCCAGCAGCTTAATAACTAGCGGATTCTACAATGAGCAGTTCTTC.

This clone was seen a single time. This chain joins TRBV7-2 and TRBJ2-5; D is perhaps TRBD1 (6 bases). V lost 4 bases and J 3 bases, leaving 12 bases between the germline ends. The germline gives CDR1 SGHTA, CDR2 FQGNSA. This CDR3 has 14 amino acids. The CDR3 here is CASSSEGVEETQYF. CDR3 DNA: TGTGCCAGCAGCTCTGAGGGGGTGGAAGAGACCCAGTACTTC.

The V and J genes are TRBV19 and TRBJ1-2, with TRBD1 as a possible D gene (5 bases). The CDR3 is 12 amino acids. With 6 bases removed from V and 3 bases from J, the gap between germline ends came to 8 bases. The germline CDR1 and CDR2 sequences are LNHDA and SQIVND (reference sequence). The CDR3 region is CASSTTDYGYTF. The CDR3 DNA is TGTGCCAGTAGCACGACAGACTATGGCTACACCTTC.

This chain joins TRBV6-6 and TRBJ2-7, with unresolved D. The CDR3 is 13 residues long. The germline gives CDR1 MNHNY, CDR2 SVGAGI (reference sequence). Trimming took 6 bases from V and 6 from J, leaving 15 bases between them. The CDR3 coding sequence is TGTGCCAGCAGCGGTAGGAGCCCTAGCGAGCAGTACTTC. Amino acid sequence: CASSGRSPSEQYF.

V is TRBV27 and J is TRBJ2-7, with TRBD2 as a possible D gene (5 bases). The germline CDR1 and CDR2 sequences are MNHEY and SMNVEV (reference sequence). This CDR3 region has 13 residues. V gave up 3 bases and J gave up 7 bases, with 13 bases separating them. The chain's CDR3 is CASSLNGGPEQYF. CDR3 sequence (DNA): TGTGCCAGCAGTTTGAACGGAGGTCCGGAGCAGTACTTC.

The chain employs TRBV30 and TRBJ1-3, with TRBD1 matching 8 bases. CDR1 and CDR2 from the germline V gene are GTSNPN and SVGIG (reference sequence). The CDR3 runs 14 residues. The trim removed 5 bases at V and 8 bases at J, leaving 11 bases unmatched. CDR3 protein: CAWEPGQVSHTIYF. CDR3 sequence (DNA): TGTGCCTGGGAACCGGGACAGGTGTCCCACACCATATATTTT.

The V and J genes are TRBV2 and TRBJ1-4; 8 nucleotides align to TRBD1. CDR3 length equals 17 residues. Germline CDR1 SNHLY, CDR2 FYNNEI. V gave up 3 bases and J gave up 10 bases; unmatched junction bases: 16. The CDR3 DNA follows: TGTGCCAGCAGTGACGAGACAGGGGTACGTCCACGTGGAAAACTGTTTTTT. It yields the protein CASSDETGVRPRGKLFF.

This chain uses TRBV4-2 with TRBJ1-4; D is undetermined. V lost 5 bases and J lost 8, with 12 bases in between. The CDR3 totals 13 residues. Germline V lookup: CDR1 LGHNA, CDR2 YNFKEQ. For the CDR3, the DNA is TGTGCCAGCAGCGCAGGCTCGGGGGAAAAACTGTTTTTT. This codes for CASSAGSGEKLFF.

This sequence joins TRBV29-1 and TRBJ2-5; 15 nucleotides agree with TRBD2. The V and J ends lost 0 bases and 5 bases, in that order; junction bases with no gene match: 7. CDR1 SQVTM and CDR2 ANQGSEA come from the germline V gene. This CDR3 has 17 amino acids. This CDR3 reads CSVEERGLAGGWETQYF. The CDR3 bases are TGCAGCGTTGAAGAAAGAGGACTAGCGGGAGGGTGGGAGACCCAGTACTTC.

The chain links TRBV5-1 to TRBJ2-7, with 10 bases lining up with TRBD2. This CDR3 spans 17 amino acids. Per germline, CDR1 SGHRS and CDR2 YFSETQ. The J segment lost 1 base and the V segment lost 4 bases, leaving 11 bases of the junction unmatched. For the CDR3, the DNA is TGCGCCAGCAGCGGCGGACTAGCGGCCCTACCATCCTACGAGCAGTACTTC. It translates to CASSGGLAALPSYEQYF.

CDR3 region: CASRRTGAEEQYF. The CDR3 coding sequence is TGTGCCAGTAGGAGGACAGGCGCTGAGGAGCAGTACTTC. The chain couples TRBV19 to TRBJ2-7; 7 bases agree with TRBD1. The CDR3 runs 13 residues. The V gene end was trimmed by 6 bases and the J gene end by 7 bases; junction bases not matched to a gene: 9. Germline assignment: CDR1 LNHDA and CDR2 SQIVND (reference sequence).